The 24 T cell receptor beta chains below all came from one sample that was sequenced in a study of shared clonotypes between healthy human individuals. Here immunoSEQ multiplex PCR was the method, and the copy in TCRdb shows in-frame clones only, minus some. The data hold around 2.5 million clones, with under 95% observed a single time. The specimen was naive CD4+ T cells from PBMCs. This sample's subset: CD45RA+ positively selected. The source is a man in his late teens or twenties in good health. Some clones in this sample may be carry-over from other donors' samples.

The chain recombines TRBV30 with TRBJ2-2; D is possibly TRBD2 (6 bases). V lost 3 bases and J 0 bases, leaving 17 bases between the germline ends. In germline, CDR1 is GTSNPN, CDR2 SVGIG (reference sequence). The CDR3 loop spans 17 amino acids. The DNA for the CDR3 is TGTGCCTGGAGCTTTTGGGAGGTCGACGCGAACACCGGGGAGCTGTTTTTT. This sequence encodes CAWSFWEVDANTGELFF.

The chain combines TRBV28 with TRBJ2-7, with 12 positions matching TRBD2. The germline V gene encodes CDR1 MDHEN and CDR2 SYDVKM. V trimming: 8 bases; J trimming: 6 bases; junction bases outside the gene matches: 17. This CDR3 is 17 amino acids long. Written as DNA, the CDR3 is TGTGCCAGCCCCCCCCGACTAGCGGGAGAAACTGGCCGCGAGCAGTACTTC. As protein: CASPPRLAGETGREQYF.

The CDR3: CASSPPRATNTQYF. The CDR3 DNA follows: TGTGCCAGCAGCCCCCCCCGAGCGACAAATACGCAGTATTTT. The chain links TRBV7-2 to TRBJ2-3; no clear D gene. Germline-derived CDR1 and CDR2 are SGHTA and FQGNSA. Trimming took 5 bases from V and 7 from J, leaving 16 bases between them. The CDR3 extends over 14 amino acids. Drawing the rest from reference TRBV7-2 and TRBJ2-3, the complete variable domain is GAGVSQSPSNKVTEKGKDVELRCDPISGHTALYWYRQSLGQGLEFLIYFQGNSAPDKSGLPSDRFSAERTGGSVSTLTIQRTQQEDSAVYLCASSPPRATNTQYFGPGTRLTVL.

This clone appeared once. V is TRBV7-2 and J is TRBJ1-5; tentatively, D is TRBD1 (5 bases). Germline CDR1 reads SGHTA; CDR2 reads FQGNSA. The length of the CDR3 is 15 residues. Trimming removed 4 bases at V and 5 bases at J, with 15 bases between. This chain's CDR3 is CASSWDFGAYQPQHF. The CDR3 DNA sequence: TGTGCCAGCAGCTGGGACTTCGGAGCATATCAGCCCCAGCATTTT. Based on the CDR3 plus reference TRBV7-2 and TRBJ1-5, the full variable domain is GAGVSQSPSNKVTEKGKDVELRCDPISGHTALYWYRQSLGQGLEFLIYFQGNSAPDKSGLPSDRFSAERTGGSVSTLTIQRTQQEDSAVYLCASSWDFGAYQPQHFGDGTRLSIL.

The genes are TRBV7-2 and TRBJ1-5; 7 nucleotides align to TRBD1. Germline V gene lookup returns CDR1 SGHTA and CDR2 FQGNSA. The CDR3 runs to 12 residues. After removal of 3 bases from V and 7 bases from J, the junction contained 0 bases not matched to a gene. The CDR3 protein is CASSFRGQPQHF. CDR3 nucleotide sequence: TGTGCCAGCAGCTTCAGGGGGCAGCCCCAGCATTTT.

V gene TRBV6-5 combines with J gene TRBJ2-3, with D hard to call. Germline V gene data show CDR1 as MNHEY and CDR2 as SVGAGI. CDR3 length: 14 amino acids. V lost 0 bases, J lost 7 bases, and 11 bases lay in between. The DNA of the CDR3 is TGTGCCAGCAGTTACTCGGCTAGTCAGCATACGCAGTATTTT. This translates into CASSYSASQHTQYF.

The chain combines TRBV5-4 with TRBJ1-2, with D possibly matching TRBD1 (5 bases). V was trimmed by 3 bases and J by 2 bases, leaving 14 bases between them. The CDR3 sequence is 15 residues long. Germline values: CDR1 SGHNT, CDR2 YYREEE (reference sequence). The CDR3 DNA reads as TGTGCCAGCAGCTCTCAGGGACGGACAAACTATGGCTACACCTTC. Translated: CASSSQGRTNYGYTF.

On this clone: The sample has other DNA sequences that encode this CDR3 too. CDR3 loop: CASSLPNYGYTF. Here the CDR3 DNA reads TGTGCCAGCAGCTTACCAAACTATGGCTACACCTTC. This chain uses TRBV7-9 with TRBJ1-2; D gene unclear. Germline V gene sequence: CDR1 SEHNR, CDR2 FQNEAQ (reference sequence). V lost 2 bases and J 2 bases, leaving 3 bases between the germline ends. There are 12 residues in the CDR3.

The chain recombines TRBV6-1 with TRBJ2-7, with 7 bases aligning to TRBD2. After removal of 3 bases from V and 0 bases from J, the junction contained 5 bases not matched to a gene. CDR3 length equals 15 residues. The germline V gene has CDR1 MNHNS and CDR2 SASEGT. CDR3: CASSDLTSASYEQYF. The CDR3 bases are TGTGCCAGCAGTGATTTAACTAGCGCCTCCTACGAGCAGTACTTC.

This chain connects TRBV30 to TRBJ2-3; D is undetermined. This CDR3 is 17 amino acids long. V dropped 0 bases and J dropped 2 bases, with 18 bases sitting between them. The germline gives CDR1 GTSNPN, CDR2 SVGIG (reference sequence). The CDR3 is CAWSVGGSTAPTDTQYF. The CDR3 DNA follows: TGTGCCTGGAGTGTGGGTGGCTCCACCGCCCCCACAGATACGCAGTATTTT.

The gene calls are TRBV6-1 and TRBJ2-3; TRBD2 might be the D (5 bases). This CDR3 is built from 15 residues. CDR1 MNHNS and CDR2 SASEGT come from the germline V gene. V was pared by 4 bases and J by 5 bases, with 16 bases between. The DNA for the CDR3 is TGTGCCAGCAGTGCCTCGGCAGTACTAGGAGATACGCAGTATTTT. Protein product: CASSASAVLGDTQYF.

J is TRBJ2-1 and V is TRBV4-3; 9 positions match TRBD2. The CDR3 runs 16 residues. In germline, CDR1 is LGHNA, CDR2 YSLEER. With 1 base clipped from V and 7 bases from J, the junction kept 8 bases outside the gene matches. The CDR3 here is CASSQGGSGSKNEQFF. Written as DNA, the CDR3 is TGCGCCAGCAGCCAAGGGGGTAGCGGGAGTAAAAATGAGCAGTTCTTC.

CDR3 in amino acids: CASSITTASYEQYF. The DNA of the CDR3 is TGTGCCAGTAGTATCACGACAGCCTCCTACGAGCAGTACTTC. The V and J genes are TRBV19 and TRBJ2-7; D may be TRBD1 (5 bases). The CDR3 covers 14 residues. Germline loops: CDR1 LNHDA, CDR2 SQIVND (reference sequence). V was clipped by 3 bases and J by 0 bases, with 9 bases between them.

The chain links TRBV18 to TRBJ2-5, with 9 bases lining up with TRBD1. Germline V lookup: CDR1 KGHSH, CDR2 LQKENI. Trimming took 4 bases from V and 5 from J; bases not matched to a gene: 11. There are 16 residues in the CDR3. The CDR3 loop reads CASSLTSGTGYETQYF. The CDR3 nucleotides read TGTGCCAGCTCACTTACCTCCGGGACAGGGTACGAGACCCAGTACTTC.

The rearrangement uses TRBV18 and TRBJ1-5; D perhaps matches TRBD1 (5 bases). Germline loops: CDR1 KGHSH, CDR2 LQKENI. The CDR3 runs to 15 residues. Trimming shortened V by 3 bases and J by 2 bases, and 11 bases separated the two germline ends. The CDR3 DNA follows: TGTGCCAGCTCACCCAACACGGGGGGCAATCAGCCCCAGCATTTT. It translates to CASSPNTGGNQPQHF.

The gene calls are TRBV27 and TRBJ1-2; D gene ambiguous. Trimming cost V 1 base and J 4 bases, with 13 bases left between them. Germline V CDR1 and CDR2: MNHEY, SMNVEV (reference sequence). This CDR3 has 15 residues. The CDR3 spells CASSLYGWRSYGYTF. The CDR3 bases are TGTGCCAGCAGTTTATATGGGTGGAGGTCCTATGGCTACACCTTC.

This clone has just one count. The chain recombines TRBV6-1 with TRBJ1-5; TRBD1 might be the D (6 bases). Deletions cut 3 bases from V and 4 bases from J, with 13 bases between. This CDR3 region has 15 residues. Per germline, CDR1 MNHNS and CDR2 SASEGT. CDR3 region: CASSDAGGLNQPQHF. The CDR3 coding sequence is TGTGCCAGCAGTGATGCTGGGGGCTTGAATCAGCCCCAGCATTTT.

The rearrangement links TRBV10-3 to TRBJ2-5; TRBD1 is a possible D gene (6 bases). The better agreement between TRBJ2-7 and the DNA end casts doubt on the J call. Per germline, CDR1 ENHRY and CDR2 SYGVKD. The CDR3 is 18 amino acids. CDR3 nucleotides: TGTGCCATCAGTGAGCACCGCGACCGGGACACGGTAGGCTACGAGCAGTACTTC. It yields the protein CAISEHRDRDTVGYEQYF.

V usage is TRBV5-1 and J usage is TRBJ1-1; D gene uncertain. This CDR3 has 17 residues. With 4 bases removed from V and 1 base from J, the gap between germline ends came to 20 bases. Germline V gene lookup returns CDR1 SGHRS and CDR2 YFSETQ. The CDR3 sequence: CASSRGRSVVENTEAFF. In DNA, the CDR3 is TGCGCCAGCAGCCGAGGACGTAGTGTAGTAGAGAACACTGAAGCTTTCTTT.

This rearrangement joins TRBV28 to TRBJ2-7, with D possibly being TRBD2 (6 bases). Germline V lookup: CDR1 MDHEN, CDR2 SYDVKM. The CDR3 length is 12 residues. Deletions cut 10 bases from V and 0 bases from J, with 10 bases between. In DNA, the CDR3 is TGTGCCATAGGAGGGGCCTCCTACGAGCAGTACTTC. Translated, it gives CAIGGASYEQYF. Full variable domain (outside the CDR3, taken from reference TRBV28 and TRBJ2-7): DVKVTQSSRYLVKRTGEKVFLECVQDMDHENMFWYRQDPGLGLRLIYFSYDVKMKEKGDIPEGYSVSREKKERFSLILESASTNQTSMYLCAIGGASYEQYFGPGTRLTVT.

This chain links TRBV30 with TRBJ2-7; D is uncertain. V shed 1 base and J shed 3 bases, with 16 bases lying between them. This CDR3 has 15 amino acids. Germline lookup yields CDR1 GTSNPN and CDR2 SVGIG (reference sequence). CDR3: CAWSGGRQSSYEQYF. CDR3 nucleotide sequence: TGTGCCTGGAGTGGCGGACGGCAAAGTAGCTACGAGCAGTACTTC.

The count of this clone is one. The chain couples TRBV19 to TRBJ1-4, with D perhaps matching TRBD1 (6 bases). The CDR3 contains 16 residues. CDR1 is LNHDA, CDR2 SQIVND, per germline (reference sequence). V dropped 7 bases and J dropped 4 bases, with 19 bases sitting between them. The CDR3 spells CASKDTGASSNEKLFF. The CDR3 DNA sequence: TGTGCCAGTAAAGATACGGGGGCTAGCAGTAATGAAAAACTGTTTTTT.

The CDR3 loop reads CASSSDNFEGGLRKGLFF. The CDR3 nucleotides read TGTGCCAGCAGCTCCGATAACTTTGAGGGAGGACTAAGGAAAGGACTGTTTTTT. The chain uses TRBV4-2 and TRBJ1-4, with D unclear. The CDR3 is 18 residues long. Germline assignment: CDR1 LGHNA and CDR2 YNFKEQ. V was pared by 5 bases and J by 13 bases, with 32 bases between.

The chain carries TRBV6-1 and TRBJ1-2; no reliable D call. The CDR3 contains 14 residues. From germline, CDR1 is MNHNS and CDR2 SASEGT. The V end was cut by 3 bases, the J end by 4 bases, with 12 bases between. The CDR3 region is CASSDFGPTYGYTF. For the CDR3, the DNA is TGTGCCAGCAGTGATTTTGGACCGACCTATGGCTACACCTTC.